The T cell receptor beta chain described here comes from a study of T-cell memory formation after mild COVID-19. Study-wide points: Clonal second-wave expansions that peaked on day 37 had unconfirmed SARS-CoV-2 specificity.

The CDR3 runs 14 residues. Germline V lookup: CDR1 SGHDT, CDR2 YYEEEE. V dropped 0 bases and J dropped 3 bases, with 7 bases sitting between them. This clonotype turned up a few times. Antigen: not known. Amplification by 5'RACE using constant-segment primers produced TCR alpha and TCR beta cDNA libraries that carried sample barcodes and UMIs. TCRdb re-derived calls from the 5' RACE reads in MiXCR, one entry per CDR3 protein. The data hold 400,000 to 550,000 distinct CDR3 sequences, with 25% observed a single time. The sample taken for sequencing was PBMCs or a T cell subset sorted from them (not recorded which). This chain joins TRBV5-6 and TRBJ1-5; D is undetermined. This TCR came from an adult woman who had mild COVID-19 (a few samples of this study predate the infection). Cell type and time point are not known. The CDR3 DNA reads as TGTGCCAGCAGCTTGGGAACCTACAATCAGCCCCAGCATTTT. Protein: CASSLGTYNQPQHF.